These T cell receptor beta chains were read from a single sample in a study of T-cell memory formation after mild COVID-19. TCRdb re-called the 5' RACE reads through MiXCR, storing one row per CDR3 protein. The sample has 400,000 to 500,000 distinct CDR3 sequences; around 20% are singletons. Sequenced sample: PBMCs or a T cell subset sorted from them (not recorded which). The receptors here all came from an adult woman who had mild COVID-19 (a few samples of this study predate the infection). Cell type and time point are not known. Each CDR3 is given without its conserved first and last residue.

TRBJ2-1 | TRBV5-4 | ASSSGQGIGEQF
TRBJ2-1 | TRBV15 | ATSRGRMGQGLGLYNEQF
TRBJ2-1 | TRBV7-9 | ASSPNREQF
TRBJ1-1 | TRBV7-3 | ASSSRGADTEAF
TRBJ2-1 | TRBV7-2 | ASSLAQRGNEQF
TRBJ2-3 | TRBV20-1 | SATTSGASTDTQY
TRBJ1-1 | TRBV5-1 | ASSTAPGQVQAF
TRBJ1-1 | TRBV29-1 | SVGRRDTEAF
TRBJ2-6 | TRBV6-5 | ASSYFGNSGANVLT
TRBJ2-7 | TRBV20-1 | SASPQGSGEQY
TRBJ2-7 | TRBV27 | ASSFSGQGNSYEQY
TRBJ1-1 | TRBV5-1 | ASSLGETAPFEAF
TRBJ2-7 | TRBV27 | ASSGHRVQRVNEQY
TRBJ2-7 | TRBV27 | ASSLSKGLAGPYEQY
TRBJ1-5 | TRBV7-8 | ASSLVEGTQPQH
TRBJ1-5 | TRBV27 | ASSSRQVNQPQH
TRBJ2-1 | TRBV6-1 | ASSPWTVHNEQF
TRBJ1-1 | TRBV6-5 | ASRGGGANPMNTEAF
TRBJ2-2 | TRBV5-1 | ASSVGLHGELF
TRBJ2-1 | TRBV18 | ASSPGGPHEQF
TRBJ2-2 | TRBV9 | ASSPLDRNTGELF
TRBJ1-2 | TRBV29-1 | SVVTATSGYT
TRBJ1-1 | TRBV29-1 | SVGGGQATNTEAF
TRBJ1-2 | TRBV29-1 | SVGGPPRSGYT
TRBJ2-5 | TRBV7-8 | ASSPPEGVETQY
TRBJ1-1 | TRBV14 | ASSLRRGLEAF
TRBJ2-2 | TRBV9 | ASSVDAANTGELF
TRBJ2-2 | TRBV7-9 | ASSYRGSTGELF
TRBJ2-7 | TRBV7-9 | ASISGAGPSYEQY
TRBJ2-7 | TRBV12-3/TRBV12-4 | ASSFFPPDSDSYEQY
TRBJ2-5 | TRBV9 | ASSVSRVAGGETQY
TRBJ1-1 | TRBV6-1 | ASSEITGEAF
TRBJ1-4 | TRBV20-1 | SVRPGQALREKLF
TRBJ1-5 | TRBV27 | ASSLSGRVQPQH